A selection of T cell receptor beta chains follows, all from one sample in a study of blood T cells in healthy people across ages. TCRdb called the 5' RACE reads again in MiXCR, with one record for every CDR3 protein. The sample has fewer than 600,000 distinct CDR3 sequences; about 25% are singletons. The same sample was also used in a study of T cells of mothers and their children.

The sample taken for sequencing was blood. These receptors all stem from a boy aged 2-9 years in good health. The CDR3 runs from the conserved cysteine through the conserved F or W. D genes are given only for firm matches. Clone size is stated in some rows and not others, as once, few, many or a class when expanded.

V	J	D	size	DNA	CDR3
TRBV12-3/TRBV12-4	TRBJ1-1	TRBD1	.	TGTGCCAGCAGTCTCCGACAGGGTGGGCCTGAAGCTTTCTTT	CASSLRQGGPEAFF
TRBV6-4	TRBJ2-2	.	many	TGTGCCAGCAGTGAGGGGAGCACCGGGGAGCTGTTTTTT	CASSEGSTGELFF
TRBV6-5	TRBJ1-1	.	few	TGTGCCAGCAGTTACTCAGGACAGCTTGAAGCTTTCTTT	CASSYSGQLEAFF
TRBV4-1	TRBJ2-1	TRBD1	.	TGCGCCAGCAGCCAAGATGGGCAGGGGGCCTACAATGAGCAGTTCTTC	CASSQDGQGAYNEQFF
TRBV6-1	TRBJ2-5	.	few	TGTGCCAGCAGTGATGGCCCCTACCAAGAGACCCAGTACTTC	CASSDGPYQETQYF
TRBV5-1	TRBJ2-7	.	few	TGCGCCAGCAGCTTGGGGGTTTGGGGATCGGCCCCCTACGAGCAGTACTTC	CASSLGVWGSAPYEQYF
TRBV29-1	TRBJ2-1	TRBD1	.	TGCAGCGTCGATGCGACAGGGATGGTCAACAATGAGCAGTTCTTC	CSVDATGMVNNEQFF
TRBV30	TRBJ1-2	.	few	TGTGCCTGGAGTGTAGCCGGGTCGGGCTACACCTTC	CAWSVAGSGYTF
TRBV9	TRBJ2-1	.	.	TGTGCCAGCAGCGTCGCAACTCAAGATTACAATGGGCAGTTCTTC	CASSVATQDYNGQFF
TRBV29-1	TRBJ2-4	.	few	TGCAGCGTTCGCCCGACCGAGGGCATTCAGTACTTC	CSVRPTEGIQYF
TRBV15	TRBJ2-5	.	.	TGTGCCACCAGCCTCTTAGGGGGGGATCTGGAGACCCAGTACTTC	CATSLLGGDLETQYF
TRBV5-1	TRBJ2-7	.	.	TGCGCCAGCAGCTTGGCCGGCAGGGGGGTCTACGAGCAGTACTTC	CASSLAGRGVYEQYF
TRBV12-3/TRBV12-4	TRBJ2-5	TRBD2	few	TGTGCCAGCAGTCCGATACTAGCGGGGGAGGAGACCCAGTACTTC	CASSPILAGEETQYF
TRBV12-3/TRBV12-4	TRBJ2-7	TRBD2	few	TGTGCCAGCAGACTAGCGGGTTACTACGAGCAGTACTTC	CASRLAGYYEQYF
TRBV7-2	TRBJ2-1	.	.	TGTGCCAGCAGCTTAGCCTCCGTCTCCTACAATGAGCAGTTCTTC	CASSLASVSYNEQFF